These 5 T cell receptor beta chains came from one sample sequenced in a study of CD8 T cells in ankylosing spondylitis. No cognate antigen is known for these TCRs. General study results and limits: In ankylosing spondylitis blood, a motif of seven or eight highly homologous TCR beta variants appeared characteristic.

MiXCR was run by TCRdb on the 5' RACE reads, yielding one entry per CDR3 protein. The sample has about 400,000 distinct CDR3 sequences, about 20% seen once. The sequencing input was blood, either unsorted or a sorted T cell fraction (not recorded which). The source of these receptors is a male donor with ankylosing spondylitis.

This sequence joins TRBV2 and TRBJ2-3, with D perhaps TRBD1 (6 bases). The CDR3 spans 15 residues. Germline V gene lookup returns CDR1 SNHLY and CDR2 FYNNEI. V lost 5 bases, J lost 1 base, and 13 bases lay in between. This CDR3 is CASSKGGWGTDTQYF. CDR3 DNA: TGTGCCAGCAGTAAAGGGGGTTGGGGCACAGATACGCAGTATTTT. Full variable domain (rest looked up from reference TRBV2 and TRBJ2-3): EPEVTQTPSHQVTQMGQEVILRCVPISNHLYFYWYRQILGQKVEFLVSFYNNEISEKSEIFDDQFSVERPDGSNFTLKIRSTKLEDSAMYFCASSKGGWGTDTQYFGPGTRLTVL.

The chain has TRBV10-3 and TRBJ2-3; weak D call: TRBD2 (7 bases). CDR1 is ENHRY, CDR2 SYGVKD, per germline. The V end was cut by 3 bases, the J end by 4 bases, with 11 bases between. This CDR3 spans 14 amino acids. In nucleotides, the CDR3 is TGTGCCATCAGTGAATGGGGGGGCTCAGATACGCAGTATTTT. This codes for CAISEWGGSDTQYF.

CDR3 protein: CASSPGVPRAQYF. The CDR3 nucleotides read TGCGCCAGCAGCCCCGGGGTTCCGAGGGCGCAGTATTTT. The gene calls are TRBV4-1 and TRBJ2-3; D is perhaps TRBD2 (5 bases). Per the germline V gene, CDR1 is MGHRA and CDR2 is YSYEKL. The CDR3 is 13 residues long. The germline V and J ends were trimmed by 4 bases and 10 bases, with 15 bases remaining between them.

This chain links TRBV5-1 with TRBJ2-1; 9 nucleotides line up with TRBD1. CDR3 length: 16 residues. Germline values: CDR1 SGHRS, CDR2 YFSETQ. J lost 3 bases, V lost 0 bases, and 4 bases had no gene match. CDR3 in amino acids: CASSLGTGGNYNEQFF. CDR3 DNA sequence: TGCGCCAGCAGCTTGGGCACAGGGGGCAACTACAATGAGCAGTTCTTC.

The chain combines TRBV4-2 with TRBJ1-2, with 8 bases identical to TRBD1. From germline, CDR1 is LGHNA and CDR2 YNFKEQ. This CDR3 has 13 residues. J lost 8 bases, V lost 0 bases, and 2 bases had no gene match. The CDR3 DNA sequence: TGTGCCAGCAGCCAAGACGACAGGGGAGGCTACACCTTC. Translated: CASSQDDRGGYTF.